Presented here are 26 T cell receptor beta chains from one specimen sequenced in a study of T cells in Graves' hyperthyroidism and ophthalmopathy. The source material, RNA transcripts, was used to amplify TCR beta CDR3 regions. First-round RT-PCR with HTBI primers amplified the TCR CDR3 region. Via MiXCR, TCRdb re-called the multiplex PCR reads, giving one row per CDR3 protein. The data hold hundreds of thousands of distinct CDR3 sequences, with 15% to 20% observed a single time. The specimen was blood. These receptors all come from a woman aged 18-35 years with Graves' ophthalmopathy.

On this clonotype: A read error may be the cause here, since a much bigger clone is one base away. The V gene is TRBV7-9, the J gene TRBJ2-3; D gene ambiguous. Germline values: CDR1 SEHNR, CDR2 FQNEAQ (reference sequence). Trimming left V 2 bases short and J 2 bases short, with 14 bases between. The CDR3 contains 16 residues. The CDR3: CASSLRLSGNTDTQYF. For the CDR3, the DNA is TGTGCCAGCAGCTTAAGGCTCTCTGGGAACACAGATACGCAGTATTTT.

Ten or more counts support this clonotype. J is TRBJ2-7 and V is TRBV28; possible D gene TRBD2, 6 bases. The CDR3 covers 13 residues. V dropped 7 bases and J dropped 5 bases, with 15 bases sitting between them. Germline V lookup: CDR1 MDHEN, CDR2 SYDVKM. CDR3 protein: CASTLGLGNEQYF. The CDR3, as DNA: TGTGCCAGCACTCTGGGACTCGGGAACGAGCAGTACTTC.

V usage is TRBV12-3 or TRBV12-4 and J usage is TRBJ1-1; D remains ambiguous. The CDR3 contains 17 residues. V dropped 1 base and J dropped 1 base, with 16 bases sitting between them. Written as DNA, the CDR3 is TGTGCCAGCAGTTTAGATTTAGTTGGGCCGCAGAACACTGAAGCTTTCTTT. Translated: CASSLDLVGPQNTEAFF.

This clonotype was seen only a few times. The V call is TRBV28, the J call TRBJ1-5; D is uncertain. This CDR3 is 16 amino acids long. Germline assignment: CDR1 MDHEN and CDR2 SYDVKM. The V end was cut by 3 bases, the J end by 0 bases, with 12 bases between. The CDR3 DNA reads as TGTGCCAGCAGTTTGATACAGCCTTATAGCAATCAGCCCCAGCATTTT. This gives the protein CASSLIQPYSNQPQHF.

This clonotype showed up many times. The V call is TRBV28, the J call TRBJ2-3, with 9 nucleotides matching TRBD1. The CDR3 totals 18 residues. J was trimmed by 3 bases and V by 2 bases; bases with no gene match: 12. Germline values: CDR1 MDHEN, CDR2 SYDVKM. The chain's CDR3 is CASSLTIPGTGRTDTQYF. The DNA for the CDR3 is TGTGCCAGCAGTTTAACAATTCCCGGGACAGGGAGAACAGATACGCAGTATTTT.

This clonotype was detected only a few times. It is likely a read error, because the conserved phenylalanine at the end of the CDR3 is missing. The gene calls are TRBV30 and TRBJ1-5; the D is unclear. Germline V CDR1 and CDR2: GTSNPN, SVGIG (reference sequence). This CDR3 spans 13 amino acids. V lost 1 base, J lost 3 bases, and 7 bases lay in between. The CDR3 spells CAWSGRNNQPQHL. Written as DNA, the CDR3 is TGTGCCTGGAGTGGTCGGAACAATCAGCCCCAGCATCTT.

V is TRBV6-2 or TRBV6-3 and J is TRBJ1-2; the match to TRBD1 covers 7 bases. V gave up 7 bases and J gave up 5 bases; unmatched junction bases: 7. The CDR3 runs 13 residues. In germline, CDR1 is MNHEY, CDR2 SVGEGT. For the CDR3, the DNA is TGTGCCAGCAAGGGAACAGGGGTTTATGGCTACACCTTC. It translates to CASKGTGVYGYTF.

This clonotype was counted at least ten times. The CDR3 DNA reads TGTGCCAGCAGACGAACAGGGGAAGGGCGAAATGAGCAGTTCTTC. This sequence encodes CASRRTGEGRNEQFF. The rearrangement joins TRBV7-9 to TRBJ2-1; 7 bases line up with TRBD1. This CDR3 contains 15 residues. The germline V gene encodes CDR1 SEHNR and CDR2 FQNEAQ (reference sequence). J gave up 7 bases and V 6 bases, and 12 bases lay outside the gene matches.

About this clonotype: Just one base apart from a much larger clone, this may be a read error. This rearrangement joins TRBV28 to TRBJ2-3; 9 nucleotides line up with TRBD2. Per the germline V gene, CDR1 is MDHEN and CDR2 is SYDVKM. This CDR3 comprises 17 residues. With 3 bases clipped from V and 0 bases from J, the junction kept 7 bases outside the gene matches. CDR3 bases: TGTGCCAGCAGTTTCCAGTCTAGCGGGGCTAGCACAGATACGCAGTATTTT. It codes for CASSFQSSGASTDTQYF.

The sample holds many counts of this clonotype. This chain connects TRBV7-3 to TRBJ2-1; 15 nucleotides line up with TRBD2. The germline gives CDR1 SGHTA, CDR2 FQGTGA. This CDR3 spans 15 amino acids. Trimming took 4 bases from V and 7 from J; bases not matched to a gene: 2. As DNA, the CDR3 is TGTGCCAGCAGCTACGGACTAGCGGGGGGGAATGAGCAGTTCTTC. Translated, it gives CASSYGLAGGNEQFF. Using reference TRBV7-3 and TRBJ2-1 for the parts outside the CDR3, the full variable domain is GAGVSQTPSNKVTEKGKYVELRCDPISGHTALYWYRQSLGQGPEFLIYFQGTGAADDSGLPNDRFFAVRPEGSVSTLKIQRTERGDSAVYLCASSYGLAGGNEQFFGPGTRLTVL.

This clonotype showed up many times. This chain links TRBV7-2 with TRBJ2-2, with a possible D match to TRBD2 (5 bases). V was trimmed by 4 bases and J by 5 bases, leaving 14 bases between them. The CDR3 is 15 residues long. Per the germline V gene, CDR1 is SGHTA and CDR2 is FQGNSA. CDR3 in DNA: TGTGCCAGCAGCTCACTAGGAGTACGAACCGGGGAGCTGTTTTTT. Its translation: CASSSLGVRTGELFF. The variable domain in full, with the rest retrieved from reference TRBV7-2 and TRBJ2-2, is GAGVSQSPSNKVTEKGKDVELRCDPISGHTALYWYRQSLGQGLEFLIYFQGNSAPDKSGLPSDRFSAERTGGSVSTLTIQRTQQEDSAVYLCASSSLGVRTGELFFGEGSRLTVL.

This clonotype showed up many times. V gene TRBV5-1 combines with J gene TRBJ1-2; D not certain. Germline CDR1 reads SGHRS; CDR2 reads YFSETQ. CDR3 length: 13 amino acids. V lost 4 bases and J 8 bases, leaving 15 bases between the germline ends. For the CDR3, the DNA is TGCGCCAGCAGCCCCGGACGGATATGGGGCTACACCTTC. The encoded protein is CASSPGRIWGYTF.

This clonotype has a count of ten or more. This chain links TRBV9 with TRBJ2-5; D tentatively reads TRBD1 or TRBD2 (7 bases each). V was shortened by 2 bases and J by 4 bases, with 12 bases between the two germline ends. The CDR3 contains 14 residues. Germline assignment: CDR1 SGDLS and CDR2 YYNGEE. The CDR3 coding sequence is TGTGCCAGCAGCGTTACAGGGGAGGGAGAGACCCAGTACTTC. Translation gives CASSVTGEGETQYF. The variable domain in full, completed from reference TRBV9 and TRBJ2-5, reads DSGVTQTPKHLITATGQRVTLRCSPRSGDLSVYWYQQSLDQGLQFLIQYYNGEERAKGNILERFSAQQFPDLHSELNLSSLELGDSALYFCASSVTGEGETQYFGPGTRLLVL.

The sample holds a few counts of this clonotype. The CDR3 sequence: CASSLALSLATVYEQYF. In DNA, the CDR3 is TGTGCCAGCAGCTTAGCCCTTTCACTAGCGACGGTCTACGAGCAGTACTTC. The gene calls are TRBV11-2 and TRBJ2-7, with 7 bases fitting TRBD2. Germline CDR1 reads SGHAT; CDR2 reads FQNNGV. The CDR3 is made up of 17 amino acids. The J segment lost 3 bases and the V segment lost 1 base, leaving 12 bases of the junction unmatched.

The chain recombines TRBV28 with TRBJ1-2; 9 nucleotides align to TRBD1. The CDR3 is 15 amino acids. The germline V gene has CDR1 MDHEN and CDR2 SYDVKM. J gave up 9 bases and V 3 bases, and 11 bases lay outside the gene matches. The CDR3 loop is CASSLIGWTGESYTF. The CDR3 region has the DNA TGTGCCAGCAGTTTGATTGGGTGGACAGGGGAGAGCTACACCTTC.

CDR3 bases: TGTGCCAGCAGACGACCACAGGGGGCGGGGGAGACCCAGTACTTC. As protein: CASRRPQGAGETQYF. The chain has TRBV28 and TRBJ2-5; 9 bases fit TRBD1. V shed 6 bases and J 5 bases; nucleotides not matched to a gene: 10. Germline loops: CDR1 MDHEN, CDR2 SYDVKM. The CDR3 sequence is 15 residues long.

This clonotype was seen at least ten times. The chain carries TRBV2 and TRBJ1-2, with 7 bases lining up with TRBD1. Per the germline V gene, CDR1 is SNHLY and CDR2 is FYNNEI. Trimming took 5 bases from V and 4 from J; bases not matched to a gene: 7. This CDR3 has 14 residues. CDR3 sequence reads: CASSPPGQSYGYTF. The CDR3 DNA sequence: TGTGCCAGCAGTCCCCCGGGACAGAGCTATGGCTACACCTTC. Full variable domain (missing parts from reference TRBV2 and TRBJ1-2): EPEVTQTPSHQVTQMGQEVILRCVPISNHLYFYWYRQILGQKVEFLVSFYNNEISEKSEIFDDQFSVERPDGSNFTLKIRSTKLEDSAMYFCASSPPGQSYGYTFGSGTRLTVV.

The sample holds many counts of this clonotype. The CDR3 protein is CASSLSRDGYNEQFF. In DNA, the CDR3 is TGCGCCAGCAGCTTGAGCAGGGACGGATACAATGAGCAGTTCTTC. The chain links TRBV5-1 to TRBJ2-1, with D possibly called TRBD1 or TRBD2 (5 bases each). V lost 1 base and J lost 4, with 12 bases in between. CDR1 is SGHRS, CDR2 YFSETQ, per germline. The length of the CDR3 is 15 residues.

This clonotype was seen at least ten times. The chain carries TRBV20-1 and TRBJ2-3; TRBD2 matches 12 bases. The germline V gene has CDR1 DFQATT and CDR2 SNEGSKA (reference sequence). V gave up 3 bases and J gave up 4 bases; unmatched junction bases: 17. The CDR3 contains 19 residues. The CDR3 here is CSASKGLAGPTTIADTQYF. CDR3 bases: TGCAGTGCTAGCAAAGGACTAGCGGGACCGACAACCATCGCAGATACGCAGTATTTT.

The chain carries TRBV7-2 and TRBJ2-7; 10 nucleotides match TRBD2. From germline, CDR1 is SGHTA and CDR2 FQGNSA. V lost 2 bases to trimming and J lost 5 bases; unmatched junction nucleotides: 6. This CDR3 contains 15 residues. The CDR3 bases are TGTGCCAGCAGCTTATCTAGCGGGAGATTCCACGAGCAGTACTTC. Its protein is CASSLSSGRFHEQYF.

The J gene is TRBJ1-3, the V gene TRBV11-2; D might be TRBD1 (5 bases). The length of the CDR3 is 15 residues. Trimming shortened V by 4 bases and J by 7 bases, and 17 bases separated the two germline ends. Germline lookup yields CDR1 SGHAT and CDR2 FQNNGV. As DNA, the CDR3 is TGTGCCAGCAGCTCCTTAACCGGGACTTTCAACACCATATATTTT. Protein sequence: CASSSLTGTFNTIYF.

This clonotype was seen at least ten times. The chain combines TRBV20-1 with TRBJ2-7, with TRBD1 matching 9 bases. The CDR3 runs 13 residues. Trimming took 5 bases from V and 4 from J; bases not matched to a gene: 6. In germline, CDR1 is DFQATT, CDR2 SNEGSKA (reference sequence). The CDR3 DNA sequence: TGCAGTGCTTGGGACAGGGTCCGGTACGAGCAGTACTTC. Protein product: CSAWDRVRYEQYF.

This clonotype was counted at least ten times. V is TRBV5-1 and J is TRBJ1-1, with TRBD1 matching 8 bases. This CDR3 region has 14 residues. V lost 4 bases and J lost 3; bases outside the gene matches: 5. The V gene's germline CDR1 is SGHRS and CDR2 YFSETQ. The CDR3 is CASSPDRDDTEAFF. For the CDR3, the DNA is TGCGCCAGCAGCCCGGACAGGGATGACACTGAAGCTTTCTTT. Drawing the rest from reference TRBV5-1 and TRBJ1-1, the complete variable domain is KAGVTQTPRYLIKTRGQQVTLSCSPISGHRSVSWYQQTPGQGLQFLFEYFSETQRNKGNFPGRFSGRQFSNSRSEMNVSTLELGDSALYLCASSPDRDDTEAFFGQGTRLTVV.

This clonotype came up many times. The chain is built from TRBV12-3 or TRBV12-4 and TRBJ1-2; TRBD1 matches 10 bases. The CDR3 loop spans 13 amino acids. Trimming removed 6 bases from V and 6 bases from J; junction bases left unmatched: 4. This CDR3 is CASRMGQGHGYTF. CDR3 DNA: TGTGCCAGCAGAATGGGACAGGGGCATGGCTACACCTTC.

This sequence joins TRBV19 and TRBJ2-7; 7 bases line up with TRBD1. Trimming cost V 3 bases and J 1 base; bases outside gene matches: 9. Germline V gene sequence: CDR1 LNHDA, CDR2 SQIVND (reference sequence). The CDR3 sequence is 16 residues long. CDR3 sequence: CASSIHRDRGSYEQYF. The CDR3 nucleotides read TGTGCCAGTAGTATTCACCGGGACAGAGGATCCTACGAGCAGTACTTC.

This clonotype was recorded at least ten times. The rearrangement links TRBV2 to TRBJ1-2, with D possibly being TRBD1 (5 bases). The CDR3 totals 15 residues. Germline values: CDR1 SNHLY, CDR2 FYNNEI. V lost 5 bases to trimming and J lost 4 bases, with 17 bases between them. CDR3 DNA: TGTGCCAGCAGTCCCGGGGCTGAGGGACCCTATGGCTACACCTTC. Its translation: CASSPGAEGPYGYTF.